This TCR beta chain was sequenced in a study of Ad26.COV2.S vaccination and SARS-CoV-2 variants. Study in general: The Ad26.COV2.S arm of the COV1001 trial was where the donor was placed. In the study, Ad26.COV2.S was injected intramuscularly once, or twice 56 days apart. General observations from the study: Measures of TCR breadth and depth may have fallen short of total T cell responses.

The treatment here: about 20 received Ad26.COV2.S at low or high dose, single or two shots; about 5 received placebo; per-sample allocation not given. Samples analyzed were those drawn on day 63 after the first vaccine or placebo injection. Aged 18-55 years, donor was enrolled in Boston in 2020. Notes on this clone: Its antigen is still unknown.

CDR3 length: 15 residues. The ends were cut back, 2 bases at V and 0 bases at J, with 7 bases in the middle. CDR1 and CDR2 from the germline V gene are SGHTA and FQGTGA. The method was immunoSEQ multiplex PCR; TCRdb's version includes in-frame clones alone and lacks a portion of them. The repertoire holds about 680,000 clones, with more than 80% as singletons. The receptor's source is a person aged 18-60 years who received the Ad26.COV2.S COVID-19 vaccine or a placebo. Sequenced here: peripheral blood, sampled in a trial of Ad26.COV2.S vaccine versus placebo. The gene calls are TRBV7-3 and TRBJ2-2, with D possibly TRBD1 on 5 matching bases. The CDR3 reads CASSLEGANTGELFF. CDR3 nucleotides: TGTGCCAGCAGCTTAGAAGGGGCGAACACCGGGGAGCTGTTTTTT. The whole variable domain, remainder taken from reference TRBV7-3 and TRBJ2-2, is GAGVSQTPSNKVTEKGKYVELRCDPISGHTALYWYRQSLGQGPEFLIYFQGTGAADDSGLPNDRFFAVRPEGSVSTLKIQRTERGDSAVYLCASSLEGANTGELFFGEGSRLTVL.